This is a list of T cell receptor beta chains from one sample in a study of control samples from healthy donors and cancer patients. The protocol was immunoSEQ multiplex PCR, while the TCRdb copy is restricted to in-frame clones and leaves out a portion. The sample lists roughly 100,000 clones; around 88% were seen once. Sequenced material: blood. The receptors were sampled from a man aged 25 to 40 in good health. CDR3s include the opening cysteine and the closing phenylalanine or tryptophan. The D gene is left open where the match is weak. A row's size may be missing; if present it is once, few, many or a size class.

CDR3: CASSIDSGPYNEQFF
DNA: TGTGCCAGTAGTATAGATTCCGGGCCCTACAATGAGCAGTTCTTC
size: -
V: TRBV19
D: -
J: TRBJ2-1

CDR3: CASSPDQGEVWF
DNA: TGTGCCAGCTCACCAGATCAGGGCGAAGTGTGGTTC
size: -
V: TRBV18
D: -
J: TRBJ2-7

CDR3: CASSLGQGSSYNSPLHF
DNA: TGTGCCAGCAGCTTAGGACAGGGGAGCTCCTATAATTCACCCCTCCACTTT
size: few
V: TRBV7-9
D: TRBD1
J: TRBJ1-6

CDR3: CASSLFRGLTEAFF
DNA: TGTGCCAGCAGTTTATTTAGGGGTTTGACTGAAGCTTTCTTT
size: -
V: TRBV28
D: -
J: TRBJ1-1

CDR3: CATGIEGSPLHF
DNA: TGTGCCACCGGGATAGAGGGTTCACCCCTCCACTTT
size: -
V: TRBV28
D: -
J: TRBJ1-6

CDR3: CASSAVAGADTQYF
DNA: TGTGCCAGCTCAGCTGTAGCGGGAGCAGATACGCAGTATTTT
size: -
V: TRBV18
D: TRBD2
J: TRBJ2-3

CDR3: CASSLTQGFFYDEQYF
DNA: TGTGCCAGCAGCTTAACACAGGGATTCTTTTACGACGAGCAGTACTTC
size: -
V: TRBV7-9
D: -
J: TRBJ2-7

CDR3: CASSEDLLAGTNTGELFF
DNA: TGTGCCAGCAGTGAAGATTTGCTAGCGGGAACGAACACCGGGGAGCTGTTTTTT
size: -
V: TRBV6-1
D: TRBD2
J: TRBJ2-2

CDR3: CASSVYGGKSSTDTQYF
DNA: TGTGCCAGCAGCGTCTACGGGGGGAAATCTAGCACAGATACGCAGTATTTT
size: -
V: TRBV9
D: TRBD2
J: TRBJ2-3

CDR3: CASSSGTGNKQPQHF
DNA: TGTGCCAGCAGCTCCGGGACAGGGAACAAACAGCCCCAGCATTTT
size: -
V: TRBV5-6
D: TRBD1
J: TRBJ1-5

CDR3: CASSPLGAGGNQNIQYF
DNA: TGTGCCAGCAGCCCCCTAGGGGCGGGAGGGAACCAAAACATTCAGTACTTC
size: -
V: TRBV5-6
D: TRBD2
J: TRBJ2-4

CDR3: CASSYSRTEAFF
DNA: TGTGCCAGCAGTTACTCGAGGACTGAAGCTTTCTTT
size: -
V: TRBV6-6
D: -
J: TRBJ1-1

CDR3: CASSLEDRGLNEQFF
DNA: TGTGCCAGCAGCTTAGAGGACAGGGGGCTTAATGAGCAGTTCTTC
size: -
V: TRBV5-5
D: TRBD1
J: TRBJ2-1

CDR3: CASSLEQYRNQPQHF
DNA: TGTGCCAGCAGCTTGGAGCAATACCGCAATCAGCCCCAGCATTTT
size: -
V: TRBV5-5
D: -
J: TRBJ1-5

CDR3: CASSYSGEDANYGYTF
DNA: TGTGCCAGCAGTTACTCAGGAGAGGACGCAAACTATGGCTACACCTTC
size: -
V: TRBV6-5
D: -
J: TRBJ1-2

CDR3: CATSSSRDFHIRRFF
DNA: TGTGCCACCAGCTCAAGCCGGGACTTCCATATTCGGCGGTTCTTC
size: -
V: TRBV15
D: -
J: TRBJ2-1

CDR3: CASSYSFASNQPQHF
DNA: TGTGCCAGCAGTTACTCTTTTGCTAGCAATCAGCCCCAGCATTTT
size: once
V: TRBV6-5
D: -
J: TRBJ1-5

CDR3: CASSVGYEGEAFF
DNA: TGTGCCAGCAGTGTCGGGTATGAGGGTGAAGCTTTCTTT
size: -
V: TRBV7-6
D: -
J: TRBJ1-1

CDR3: CASSFRGGTADGYTF
DNA: TGTGCCAGCAGCTTCAGGGGGGGAACTGCAGATGGCTACACCTTC
size: few
V: TRBV9
D: TRBD1
J: TRBJ1-2

CDR3: CASKGQGYTEAFF
DNA: TGTGCCAGCAAAGGACAGGGCTACACTGAAGCTTTCTTT
size: -
V: TRBV28
D: TRBD1
J: TRBJ1-1

CDR3: CASSGEVITEAFF
DNA: TGTGCCAGCAGCGGAGAGGTCATAACTGAAGCTTTCTTT
size: -
V: TRBV11-2
D: -
J: TRBJ1-1

CDR3: CASIPDSHTEAFF
DNA: TGTGCCAGCATTCCGGACAGCCACACTGAAGCTTTCTTT
size: -
V: TRBV2
D: -
J: TRBJ1-1